This T cell receptor (beta chain) was recovered during a study of cytomegalovirus exposure and HLA in healthy donors. On the study more broadly: The early release's HLA-typed donors yielded approximately 82 million unique TCRs. Study observations and caveats: Cytomegalovirus-associated TCR beta chains were listed, numbering roughly 150. Donor immune exposure was known only as CMV serostatus.

Each donor was nominally healthy when sampled (though unrecorded immune exposures were likely). V gave up 5 bases and J gave up 5 bases; unmatched junction bases: 7. The CDR3 consists of 16 residues. The germline CDR1 and CDR2 sequences are MNHNY and SVGAGI (reference sequence). Primers included in the PCR were 60 Vbeta and 13 Jbeta primers. Method: immunoSEQ multiplex PCR; TCRdb's copy keeps in-frame clones and lacks some. The sample comprises tens of thousands of clones, about 77% of which are singletons, and roughly 5.3% rests with the top ten. As to this clone: Its cognate antigen is unknown.

The source material was PBMCs. The chain is built from TRBV6-6 and TRBJ2-2; 11 bases match TRBD1. The receptor was isolated from a woman between 25 and 40 years old in good health and CMV-seronegative. In nucleotides, the CDR3 is TGTGCCAGCAGTACCTCCGGGACAGGGGGAACCGGGGAGCTGTTTTTT. It encodes CASSTSGTGGTGELFF.